Each of the 29 T cell receptor beta chains below was sequenced from the same sample in a study of control samples from healthy donors and cancer patients. TCRdb's table, derived via immunoSEQ multiplex PCR, lists solely in-frame clones and lacks some. The sample includes under 200,000 clones, around 93% of them seen just once. Sequenced: blood. These receptor sequences come from a woman aged 55-70 years in good health.

The gene calls are TRBV20-1 and TRBJ1-2; the D gene is possibly TRBD1 (5 bases). The V and J ends lost 3 bases and 4 bases respectively, with 12 bases between them. The CDR3 extends over 13 amino acids. Germline V gives CDR1 DFQATT, CDR2 SNEGSKA (reference sequence). CDR3 DNA: TGCAGTGCTAGTGTCACAGGAGCCTATGGCTACACCTTC. It specifies CSASVTGAYGYTF.

The chain links TRBV7-9 to TRBJ1-1; D gene unclear. V lost 7 bases to trimming and J lost 1 base, with 13 bases between them. Germline lookup yields CDR1 SEHNR and CDR2 FQNEAQ (reference sequence). The CDR3 runs 14 residues. CDR3 DNA: TGTGCCAGCAACCGTTACACGGAGAACACTGAAGCTTTCTTT. Amino acids: CASNRYTENTEAFF.

The rearrangement joins TRBV6-4 to TRBJ2-1; 9 nucleotides line up with TRBD2. Germline-derived CDR1 and CDR2 are MRHNA and SNTAGT. The trim removed 5 bases at V and 9 bases at J, leaving 8 bases unmatched. There are 14 residues in the CDR3. CDR3: CASSSSGAVIEQFF. For the CDR3, the DNA is TGTGCCAGCAGTTCTAGCGGGGCAGTGATTGAGCAGTTCTTC.

This clone was recorded a few times. The chain is built from TRBV5-4 and TRBJ1-2; 10 nucleotides align to TRBD1. The CDR3 length is 15 residues. Germline values: CDR1 SGHNT, CDR2 YYREEE (reference sequence). Unmatched junction bases numbered 3, after V lost 3 bases and J lost 1 base. This CDR3 is CASSSGQGDNYGYTF. The CDR3, as DNA: TGTGCCAGCAGCTCAGGACAGGGGGATAACTATGGCTACACCTTC.

Notes on this clone: The same CDR3 can be traced to other DNA sequences in this sample. The gene calls are TRBV25-1 and TRBJ1-1; TRBD1 matches at 7 bases. The CDR3 contains 14 residues. The germline V gene has CDR1 MGHDK and CDR2 SYGVNS. Trimming at V came to 4 bases and at J to 4 bases, leaving 6 bases not matched to a gene. CDR3 loop: CASSGDSEVTEAFF. In nucleotides, the CDR3 is TGTGCCAGCAGTGGGGACAGTGAGGTCACTGAAGCTTTCTTT.

V usage is TRBV9 and J usage is TRBJ1-3; D may be TRBD1 (6 bases). The length of the CDR3 is 16 residues. Germline V gives CDR1 SGDLS, CDR2 YYNGEE. V was shortened by 3 bases and J by 1 base, with 14 bases between the two germline ends. The CDR3 DNA reads TGTGCCAGCAGCGCCGATGGGGGGGCTTCTGGAAACACCATATATTTT. Translated: CASSADGGASGNTIYF.

The V and J genes are TRBV7-2 and TRBJ1-3; TRBD1 aligns across 10 bases. V lost 1 base to trimming and J lost 2 bases; unmatched junction nucleotides: 8. The germline CDR1 and CDR2 sequences are SGHTA and FQGNSA. This CDR3 is built from 18 residues. The CDR3 here is CASSLVGQGNQAGNTIYF. The CDR3 DNA reads TGTGCCAGCAGCTTAGTGGGACAGGGGAACCAGGCTGGAAACACCATATATTTT.

This chain joins TRBV12-5 and TRBJ1-2, with TRBD1 matching 7 bases. This CDR3 has 15 amino acids. Germline trimming cut 6 bases from V and 7 bases from J; bases unmatched to any gene: 14. The germline gives CDR1 LGHNT, CDR2 FRNRAP. Written as DNA, the CDR3 is TGTGCTAGTGGACCCCGACCGGGACAGTCCTCTGGCTACACCTTC. It is translated as CASGPRPGQSSGYTF.

The CDR3, as DNA: TGTGCCAGCAGCTTCCGGGGGGGAGGTGCAGATACGCAGTATTTT. Residues: CASSFRGGGADTQYF. The J gene is TRBJ2-3, the V gene TRBV9; 8 bases are a match to TRBD2. Looked up from germline, CDR1 is SGDLS and CDR2 is YYNGEE. V shed 4 bases, J shed 4 bases, and the junction held 8 bases outside the gene matches. This CDR3 comprises 15 residues.

V usage is TRBV20-1 and J usage is TRBJ2-7, with TRBD1 matching 7 bases. CDR1 and CDR2 (germline): DFQATT, SNEGSKA (reference sequence). The V and J ends lost 7 bases and 5 bases, in that order; junction bases with no gene match: 5. This CDR3 comprises 11 residues. This chain's CDR3 is CSVQGTHEQYF. As DNA, the CDR3 is TGCAGTGTACAGGGGACCCACGAGCAGTACTTC.

The chain employs TRBV6-6 and TRBJ1-6; weak D call: TRBD1 (6 bases). The CDR3 runs to 15 residues. Germline V gives CDR1 MNHNY, CDR2 SVGAGI (reference sequence). V was shortened by 6 bases and J by 7 bases, with 16 bases between the two germline ends. The CDR3 is CASRRTRDNNSPLHF. For the CDR3, the DNA is TGTGCCAGCAGGAGGACCCGGGACAACAATTCACCCCTCCACTTT.

The chain has TRBV19 and TRBJ2-1; TRBD1 is a possible D gene (6 bases). The V gene's germline CDR1 is LNHDA and CDR2 SQIVND (reference sequence). V was pared by 3 bases and J by 8 bases, with 17 bases between. The CDR3 consists of 15 residues. CDR3 residues: CASSIGVRGKDEQFF. The CDR3 DNA sequence: TGTGCCAGTAGTATCGGGGTCAGGGGAAAGGATGAGCAGTTCTTC.

The rearrangement joins TRBV5-4 to TRBJ2-5, with 8 bases fitting TRBD2. The CDR3 has 15 amino acids. The germline CDR1 and CDR2 sequences are SGHNT and YYREEE (reference sequence). V lost 5 bases and J lost 5; bases outside the gene matches: 11. The CDR3, as DNA: TGTGCCAGCAGTGGACGGGGGGGCCGAGTGGAGACCCAGTACTTC. This codes for CASSGRGGRVETQYF.

Regarding this clone: A junction boundary mismatches the germline segment, possibly from a read error. V and J are TRBV11-2 and TRBJ2-4, with TRBD1 identical over 10 bases. The CDR3 length is 12 residues. Germline V gene data show CDR1 as SGHAT and CDR2 as FQNNGV. This chain's CDR3 is CASSVDRGRQYF. DNA of the CDR3: TGTGCCAGCAGCGTAGACAGGGGGCGGCAGTACTTC. The entire variable domain, with the rest obtained from reference TRBV11-2 and TRBJ2-4, is as follows: EAGVAQSPRYKIIEKRQSVAFWCNPISGHATLYWYQQILGQGPKLLIQFQNNGVVDDSQLPKDRFSAERLKGVDSTLKIQPAKLEDSAVYLCASSVDRGRQYFGAGTRLSVL.

V usage is TRBV30 and J usage is TRBJ2-1, with D unclear. Germline values: CDR1 GTSNPN, CDR2 SVGIG (reference sequence). V lost 0 bases to trimming and J lost 0 bases, with 3 bases between them. The CDR3 has 13 amino acids. CDR3 DNA sequence: TGTGCCTGGAGTGTTCACTCCTACAATGAGCAGTTCTTC. Its translation is CAWSVHSYNEQFF.

The rearrangement uses TRBV27 and TRBJ2-3; no clear D gene. Trimming shortened V by 6 bases and J by 4 bases, and 17 bases separated the two germline ends. The CDR3 length is 15 residues. Germline assignment: CDR1 MNHEY and CDR2 SMNVEV (reference sequence). This CDR3 is CASSRVGFFPDTQYF. The CDR3 coding sequence is TGTGCCAGCAGCCGGGTGGGTTTCTTTCCAGATACGCAGTATTTT.

The gene calls are TRBV3-1 (or the pseudogene TRBV3-2) and TRBJ2-2; D gene uncertain. The germline V and J ends were trimmed by 6 bases and 4 bases, with 12 bases remaining between them. Germline CDR1 is LGHDT and CDR2 is YNNKEL (reference sequence). The CDR3 is 14 amino acids. CDR3 amino acids: CASSSSDPTGELFF. DNA for the CDR3: TGTGCCAGCAGTTCGTCGGACCCCACCGGGGAGCTGTTTTTT.

Here the CDR3 DNA reads TGTGCCAGCAGCGACTGGGGTGCGGGTAACTATGGCTACACCTTC. Protein: CASSDWGAGNYGYTF. The chain recombines TRBV9 with TRBJ1-2; no clear D. The V end was cut by 3 bases, the J end by 1 base, with 13 bases between. This CDR3 has 15 residues. The germline gives CDR1 SGDLS, CDR2 YYNGEE.

V gene TRBV27 combines with J gene TRBJ1-2; 9 positions agree with TRBD1. The CDR3 is 14 residues long. The V gene end was trimmed by 6 bases and the J gene end by 4 bases; junction bases not matched to a gene: 6. Germline-derived CDR1 and CDR2 are MNHEY and SMNVEV (reference sequence). CDR3 amino acids: CASRGTGLGYGYTF. CDR3 nucleotides: TGTGCCAGCAGGGGGACAGGGTTAGGCTATGGCTACACCTTC.

The chain joins TRBV5-1 to TRBJ2-3, with 9 positions matching TRBD1. V was pared by 4 bases and J by 4 bases, with 7 bases of the junction left unmatched. There are 15 residues in the CDR3. Germline V gene data show CDR1 as SGHRS and CDR2 as YFSETQ. CDR3 region: CASSLRTGVADTQYF. In DNA form, the CDR3 reads TGCGCCAGCAGCCTGAGGACAGGGGTGGCAGATACGCAGTATTTT.

To note about this clone: The junction differs from germline at one of its ends, possibly a read error. V and J are TRBV18 and TRBJ1-5, with 7 positions matching TRBD1. This CDR3 has 17 amino acids. CDR1 and CDR2 from the germline V gene are KGHSH and LQKENI. CDR3 region: CASSSPDTGEINQPQHF. The CDR3 DNA is TGTGCCAGCTCATCACCTGATACAGGGGAAATAAATCAGCCCCAGCATTTT.

The gene calls are TRBV24-1 and TRBJ2-7; the D gene could be TRBD1 or TRBD2 (7 bases each). The CDR3 totals 12 residues. CDR1 KGHDR and CDR2 SFDVKD come from the germline V gene. Trimming shortened V by 8 bases and J by 5 bases, and 12 bases separated the two germline ends. The CDR3 coding sequence is TGTGCCACCATCAGGGGGGGAGACGAGCAGTACTTC. Its protein product is CATIRGGDEQYF.

The chain recombines TRBV14 with TRBJ2-3; D not certain. The CDR3 length is 12 residues. Trimming left V 2 bases short and J 2 bases short, with 2 bases between. Germline CDR1 reads SGHDN; CDR2 reads FVKESK. For the CDR3, the DNA is TGTGCCAGCAGCCAATACACAGATACGCAGTATTTT. It encodes CASSQYTDTQYF. The whole variable domain, filled in from reference TRBV14 and TRBJ2-3, reads EAGVTQFPSHSVIEKGQTVTLRCDPISGHDNLYWYRRVMGKEIKFLLHFVKESKQDESGMPNNRFLAERTGGTYSTLKVQPAELEDSGVYFCASSQYTDTQYFGPGTRLTVL.

The chain employs TRBV19 and TRBJ1-2; the D gene is possibly TRBD1 (5 bases). V was cut by 3 bases and J by 4 bases, with 9 bases left in between. This CDR3 contains 13 residues. From germline, CDR1 is LNHDA and CDR2 SQIVND (reference sequence). The CDR3 DNA reads as TGTGCCAGTAGTATGGTGGGGGGCTATGGCTACACCTTC. Translation: CASSMVGGYGYTF.

The rearrangement uses TRBV4-2 and TRBJ2-5; 7 bases are shared with TRBD1. CDR1 LGHNA and CDR2 YNFKEQ come from the germline V gene. CDR3 length equals 15 residues. V trimming: 0 bases; J trimming: 4 bases; junction bases outside the gene matches: 5. CDR3 residues: CASSQEDRSLETQYF. The CDR3, as DNA: TGTGCCAGCAGCCAAGAGGACAGGTCATTAGAGACCCAGTACTTC.

The V call is TRBV12-3 or TRBV12-4, the J call TRBJ1-6; no clear D gene. This CDR3 is built from 13 residues. V lost 5 bases and J lost 7, with 9 bases in between. In nucleotides, the CDR3 is TGTGCCAGCAGTAACGCTCCCAATTCACCCCTCCACTTT. Protein: CASSNAPNSPLHF.

The chain carries TRBV24-1 and TRBJ2-2; 9 nucleotides align to TRBD1. CDR1 is KGHDR and CDR2 is SFDVKD in the germline V gene. V shed 3 bases and J 4 bases; nucleotides not matched to a gene: 8. The CDR3 covers 17 residues. CDR3 coding DNA: TGTGCCACCAGTGATACTGGGACAGGGAGGGCCACCGGGGAGCTGTTTTTT. Translated: CATSDTGTGRATGELFF.

The chain has TRBV6-1 and TRBJ1-4; 8 bases fit TRBD1. Germline lookup yields CDR1 MNHNS and CDR2 SASEGT. This CDR3 has 16 amino acids. The junction had 6 bases not matched to a gene; V was cut back by 3 bases and J by 3 bases. CDR3 protein: CASSEYTGGPNEKLFF. CDR3 sequence (DNA): TGTGCCAGCAGTGAGTACACAGGGGGTCCTAATGAAAAACTGTTTTTT.

This chain joins TRBV5-1 and TRBJ1-1; D is undetermined. Trimming took off 2 bases at V and 0 bases at J, with 11 bases between the two ends. The CDR3 spans 15 residues. Germline loops: CDR1 SGHRS, CDR2 YFSETQ. CDR3 sequence (DNA): TGCGCCAGCAGCTTCGCAACAGCTATGAACACTGAAGCTTTCTTT. Amino acid sequence: CASSFATAMNTEAFF.